Described below is a single T cell receptor (beta chain) sequence and its context. The antigen is unknown. The data stem from a study of T cell responses to AZD1222 COVID-19 vaccine. Findings and caveats of the study: CD4 TCRs covered the whole spike, strongest at regions 160-218 and 743-854.

CDR1 and CDR2 from the germline V gene are LGHNA and YSLEER. V was trimmed by 0 bases and J by 2 bases, leaving 11 bases between them. This CDR3 is 16 amino acids long. The table came from immunoSEQ multiplex PCR; TCRdb's copy has only in-frame clones and leaves some out. The profile shows 75,000 to 100,000 clones, 85% to 90% of them singletons. The sequence was collected from an adult in good health. The chain links TRBV4-3 to TRBJ1-5, with no clear D. The sample in question was peripheral blood, obtained on day 0 of AZD1222 vaccination. CDR3 sequence: CASSQERVRGNQPQHF. CDR3 coding DNA: TGCGCCAGCAGCCAAGAGAGGGTTCGTGGCAATCAGCCCCAGCATTTT.